This T cell receptor beta chain comes out of a study of neurological immune-mediated disorders. Notes on the study in general: Multiple sclerosis was found to have the least TCR clonal expansion, below healthy controls, and HTLV-1-associated myelopathy the most.

V was shortened by 0 bases and J by 4 bases, with 10 bases between the two germline ends. The V gene's germline CDR1 is SGHKS and CDR2 YYEKEE (reference sequence). CDR3 size: 14 residues. This clonotype was observed at least ten times. Its matching antigen is unknown. Synthesis of cDNA was carried out by template-switch 5'RACE. The reaction used 10-nucleotide random UMIs. Each sequencing run yielded over 160 million TCR-beta sequences from 15-18 subjects. Via MiXCR, TCRdb re-called the 5' RACE reads, giving one row per CDR3 protein. The table includes tens of thousands of distinct CDR3 sequences, 10% to 13% detected once.

The V gene is TRBV5-5, the J gene TRBJ1-1; D gene uncertain. The sequence was collected from a woman in her thirties or forties with HTLV-1-associated myelopathy (HAM/TSP). Sequenced: PBMCs. CDR3 loop: CASSLGFRGTEAFF. The DNA for the CDR3 is TGTGCCAGCAGCTTGGGATTCCGGGGCACTGAAGCTTTCTTT.